The clone carrying this TCR beta chain was recorded many times. The data stem from a study of patients and donors after allogeneic stem cell transplantation. The CDR3 is 13 amino acids. Germline CDR1 reads DFQATT; CDR2 reads SNEGSKA (reference sequence). One entry per CDR3 protein, called by TCRdb with MiXCR from the RT-PCR reads. The table includes 920,000 or so distinct CDR3 sequences, more than 15% detected once. The sample taken for sequencing was blood, either unsorted or a sorted T cell fraction (not recorded which). The genes are TRBV20-1 and TRBJ1-1; TRBD1 matches 7 bases. The TCR sequence derives from a human donor who was either an allogeneic HSCT recipient or a stem cell or donor lymphocyte infusion donor (not recorded which). It is not recorded whose cells these are; they may come from a transplant donor. The CDR3 bases are TGCAGGGGGAAGGGGGCGCGAAACACTGAAGCTTTCTTT. This codes for CRGKGARNTEAFF.